This TCR beta chain emerged from a study of shared clonotypes between healthy human individuals. On the study more broadly: Contributing individuals were a couple of females and a few males aged 18 to 49. General observations from the study: Donors were few, which limited the genetic and exposure-history diversity represented.

Nashville, Tennessee was home to all donors, each a Caucasian adult. Unsorted samples, those not sorted, used approximately 88 million PBMCs for genomic DNA. In the case of this clone: The antigen is not known.

Germline CDR1 and CDR2: MGHRA and YSYEKL. CDR3 size: 14 residues. Trimming took off 3 bases at V and 1 base at J, with 9 bases between the two ends. The data were produced by immunoSEQ multiplex PCR, yet TCRdb's version contains in-frame clones alone and is incomplete. This repertoire shows roughly 510,000 clones, 75% to 80% found once; its top ten account for approximately 12%. This sequence was found in a middle-aged woman in good health. Some clones in this sample may be carry-over from other donors' samples. The sequenced sample consisted of PBMCs. The V gene is TRBV4-1, the J gene TRBJ1-1; TRBD1 is a possible D gene (6 bases). CDR3 nucleotide sequence: TGCGCCAGCAGCCACCAGGGGAGGAACACTGAAGCTTTCTTT. Its protein is CASSHQGRNTEAFF.